The rows below give T cell receptor beta chains drawn from one sample of a study of blood T cells in healthy people across ages. Each CDR3 protein is one row after TCRdb ran MiXCR on the 5' RACE reads. The table lists 980,000 or so distinct CDR3 sequences, around 48% of them singletons. The sample taken for sequencing was blood. The source is a young man in good health. Each CDR3 is given with its conserved first and last residue. Each record gives: V gene, D gene, clone size, J gene, CDR3 DNA, CDR3 protein. A D gene is named only where the DNA matches it firmly. The size of a clone is reported for some rows only, either as once, few or many, or as a class for expanded clones.

V gene: TRBV6-5; D gene: TRBD2; clone size: few; J gene: TRBJ2-3; CDR3 DNA: TGTGCCAGCAGTTACTCGCGCCCTACGACTAGCGGGGGGGCAGATACGCAGTATTTT; CDR3 protein: CASSYSRPTTSGGADTQYF
V gene: TRBV5-1; D gene: -; clone size: -; J gene: TRBJ2-7; CDR3 DNA: TGCGCCAGCAGCAGCACAGCGGGTGGAGGATGCGAGCAGTACTTC; CDR3 protein: CASSSTAGGGCEQYF
V gene: TRBV6-5; D gene: TRBD2; clone size: -; J gene: TRBJ2-7; CDR3 DNA: TGTGCCAGCAGTTACAAGGACGGGGGGTCCTACGAGCAGTACTTC; CDR3 protein: CASSYKDGGSYEQYF
V gene: TRBV25-1; D gene: TRBD1; clone size: -; J gene: TRBJ1-2; CDR3 DNA: TGTGCCAGCAGTGACCTCGGGACAGATAACTATGGCTACACCTTC; CDR3 protein: CASSDLGTDNYGYTF
V gene: TRBV20-1; D gene: -; clone size: few; J gene: TRBJ2-1; CDR3 DNA: TGCAGTGCTAGAGAGGCAGCGGAAGAGTACAATGAGCAGTTCTTC; CDR3 protein: CSAREAAEEYNEQFF
V gene: TRBV11-3; D gene: TRBD1; clone size: -; J gene: TRBJ2-5; CDR3 DNA: TGTGCCAGCAGCTTATCGCACCCCAACAGGGGCTCAAGGTACCAAGAGACCCAGTACTTC; CDR3 protein: CASSLSHPNRGSRYQETQYF
V gene: TRBV3-1; D gene: -; clone size: -; J gene: TRBJ2-1; CDR3 DNA: TGTGCCAGCAGCCAGCCCGCCGCCCAAGCTAACTACAATGAGCAGTTCTTC; CDR3 protein: CASSQPAAQANYNEQFF
V gene: TRBV5-1; D gene: -; clone size: -; J gene: TRBJ2-3; CDR3 DNA: TGCGCCAGCAGAACGGGACCCACAGATACGCAGTATTTT; CDR3 protein: CASRTGPTDTQYF
V gene: TRBV29-1; D gene: -; clone size: few; J gene: TRBJ2-7; CDR3 DNA: TGCAGCGTTGAGACAGATTATTCCTACGAGCAGTACTTC; CDR3 protein: CSVETDYSYEQYF
V gene: TRBV6-4; D gene: -; clone size: few; J gene: TRBJ2-3; CDR3 DNA: TGTGCCAGCAGTGATCGGCCTAGCACAGATACGCAGTATTTT; CDR3 protein: CASSDRPSTDTQYF
V gene: TRBV4-3; D gene: TRBD2; clone size: -; J gene: TRBJ2-3; CDR3 DNA: TGCGCCTGCAGCCCTTCTCGGACTAGCGGGGGGTCGGATACGCAGTATTTT; CDR3 protein: CACSPSRTSGGSDTQYF
V gene: TRBV29-1; D gene: TRBD1; clone size: -; J gene: TRBJ2-7; CDR3 DNA: TGCAGCGTTGTGTTGCGGGACAGGCCTTCCGAGCAGTACTTC; CDR3 protein: CSVVLRDRPSEQYF
V gene: TRBV7-9; D gene: TRBD1; clone size: -; J gene: TRBJ1-2; CDR3 DNA: TGTGCCAGCAGCTGGGCCGGGACAGGACCTAAGGGCTACACCTTC; CDR3 protein: CASSWAGTGPKGYTF
V gene: TRBV28; D gene: TRBD1; clone size: few; J gene: TRBJ2-7; CDR3 DNA: TGTGCCAGCTCTAAAGACGGACAGGGAAGAGGCGAGCAGTACTTC; CDR3 protein: CASSKDGQGRGEQYF
V gene: TRBV7-2; D gene: -; clone size: -; J gene: TRBJ2-5; CDR3 DNA: TGTGCCAGCAGCTTGGCGGGGACCGGGGGAGAGACCCAGTACTTC; CDR3 protein: CASSLAGTGGETQYF
V gene: TRBV7-2; D gene: -; clone size: -; J gene: TRBJ1-5; CDR3 DNA: TGTGCCAGCAGCTTAGCGCTGGGGTCTAGAGGGGAACAGCCCCAGCATTTT; CDR3 protein: CASSLALGSRGEQPQHF
V gene: TRBV7-2; D gene: -; clone size: -; J gene: TRBJ2-3; CDR3 DNA: TGTGCCAGCAGCTTAGCGGACAGTAGCACAGATACGCAGTATTTT; CDR3 protein: CASSLADSSTDTQYF
V gene: TRBV25-1; D gene: TRBD2; clone size: -; J gene: TRBJ2-7; CDR3 DNA: TGTGCCAGCAGTGAGAGTCTAGCGGGACACTACGAGCAGTACTTC; CDR3 protein: CASSESLAGHYEQYF
V gene: TRBV3-1; D gene: -; clone size: -; J gene: TRBJ2-3; CDR3 DNA: TGTGCCAGCAGCCAAGAGGGTACGATTGGGGATACGCAGTATTTT; CDR3 protein: CASSQEGTIGDTQYF
V gene: TRBV29-1; D gene: -; clone size: -; J gene: TRBJ2-3; CDR3 DNA: TGCAGCGTTGAAGGCCTTCCAGCGGGCCTTGCCCAAACGCAGTATTTT; CDR3 protein: CSVEGLPAGLAQTQYF